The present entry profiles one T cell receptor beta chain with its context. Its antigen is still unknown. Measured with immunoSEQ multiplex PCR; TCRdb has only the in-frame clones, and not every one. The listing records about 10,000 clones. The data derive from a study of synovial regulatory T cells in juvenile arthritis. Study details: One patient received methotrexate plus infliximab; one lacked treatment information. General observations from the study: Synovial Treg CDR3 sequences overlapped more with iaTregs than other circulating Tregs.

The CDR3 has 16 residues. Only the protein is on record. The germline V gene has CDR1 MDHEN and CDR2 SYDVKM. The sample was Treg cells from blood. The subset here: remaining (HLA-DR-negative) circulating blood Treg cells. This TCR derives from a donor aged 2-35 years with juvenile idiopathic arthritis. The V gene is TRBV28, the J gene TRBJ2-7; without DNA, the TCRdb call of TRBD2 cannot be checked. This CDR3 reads CASSLGLGGQTYEQYF.